The 9 T cell receptor beta chains reported below all come from one sample, sequenced in a study of blood T cell repertoires in COVID-19. Clones were read by immunoSEQ multiplex PCR, and TCRdb kept only the in-frame ones, dropping some. The sample includes under 60,000 clones, under 95% seen only once; the top ten take more than 3%. The sequencing input was peripheral blood. The receptors shown here come from a human donor in a cohort sampled during active COVID-19.

V usage is TRBV18 and J usage is TRBJ2-7; 7 bases agree with TRBD1. There are 15 residues in the CDR3. The trim removed 3 bases at V and 0 bases at J, leaving 5 bases unmatched. CDR1 is KGHSH and CDR2 is LQKENI in the germline V gene. For the CDR3, the DNA is TGTGCCAGCTCACCCCGGGACAGCAACTCCTACGAGCAGTACTTC. It specifies CASSPRDSNSYEQYF. Based on the CDR3 plus reference TRBV18 and TRBJ2-7, the full variable domain is NAGVMQNPRHLVRRRGQEARLRCSPMKGHSHVYWYRQLPEEGLKFMVYLQKENIIDESGMPKERFSAEFPKEGPSILRIQQVVRGDSAAYFCASSPRDSNSYEQYFGPGTRLTVT.

The V call is TRBV7-9, the J call TRBJ2-7; the D gene is possibly TRBD2 (5 bases). Germline assignment: CDR1 SEHNR and CDR2 FQNEAQ (reference sequence). The CDR3 sequence is 13 residues long. Trimming cost V 1 base and J 3 bases, with 7 bases left between them. The CDR3 loop reads CASSLGAGYEQYV. DNA for the CDR3: TGTGCCAGCAGCTTAGGGGCGGGCTACGAGCAGTACGTC.

The chain employs TRBV3-1 (or the pseudogene TRBV3-2) and TRBJ2-2; 9 bases align to TRBD1. The J segment lost 3 bases and the V segment lost 6 bases, leaving 8 bases of the junction unmatched. The CDR3 runs to 16 residues. From germline, CDR1 is LGHDT and CDR2 YNNKEL (reference sequence). Written as DNA, the CDR3 is TGTGCCAGCAGGTCACAGGGGGCTACGGACACCGGGGAGCTGTTTTTT. It yields the protein CASRSQGATDTGELFF.

The chain has TRBV5-1 and TRBJ1-4; tentative D call: TRBD1 (6 bases). Germline CDR1 is SGHRS and CDR2 is YFSETQ. This CDR3 contains 15 residues. Trimming removed 5 bases at V and 5 bases at J, with 16 bases between. The CDR3 coding sequence is TGCGCCAGCAGAACCGAAGGGAGGGGGAATGAAAAACTGTTTTTT. It codes for CASRTEGRGNEKLFF.

This clone was seen a single time. The CDR3 loop is CASSQEGGSPLHF. The CDR3 bases are TGTGCCAGCAGCCAAGAAGGGGGTTCACCCCTCCACTTT. The gene calls are TRBV3-1 (or the pseudogene TRBV3-2) and TRBJ1-6; D may be TRBD1 (6 bases). The CDR3 contains 13 residues. The ends were cut back, 0 bases at V and 9 bases at J, with 6 bases in the middle. Germline V CDR1 and CDR2: LGHDT, YNNKEL (reference sequence).

V usage is TRBV14 and J usage is TRBJ2-7, with TRBD2 matching 15 bases. In germline, CDR1 is SGHDN, CDR2 FVKESK. V was pared by 4 bases and J by 0 bases, with 7 bases of the junction left unmatched. The CDR3 extends over 18 amino acids. CDR3 sequence (DNA): TGTGCCAGCAGCCCAACGGGACTAGCGGGAGGAAGCTCCTACGAGCAGTACGTC. As protein: CASSPTGLAGGSSYEQYV.

V usage is TRBV27 and J usage is TRBJ2-5; unclear D gene. The V gene's germline CDR1 is MNHEY and CDR2 SMNVEV (reference sequence). V was clipped by 6 bases and J by 4 bases, with 15 bases between them. This CDR3 comprises 14 residues. The CDR3 nucleotides read TGTGCCAGCAGCCGATACAGTTTCCCAGAGACCCAGTACTTC. Encoded protein: CASSRYSFPETQYF.

V usage is TRBV19 and J usage is TRBJ1-1, with a possible D match to TRBD1 (6 bases). The CDR3 consists of 13 residues. V was clipped by 6 bases and J by 13 bases, with 21 bases between them. Germline values: CDR1 LNHDA, CDR2 SQIVND (reference sequence). Here the CDR3 DNA reads TGTGCCAGTAGCGCAGGGGCCATGAACACTGTTTTCTTT. Translating it yields CASSAGAMNTVFF. Full variable domain (missing parts from reference TRBV19 and TRBJ1-1): DGGITQSPKYLFRKEGQNVTLSCEQNLNHDAMYWYRQDPGQGLRLIYYSQIVNDFQKGDIAEGYSVSREKKESFPLTVTSAQKNPTAFYLCASSAGAMNTVFFGQGTRLTVV.

This chain connects TRBV19 to TRBJ2-1, with TRBD1 matching over 8 bases. The CDR3 sequence is 15 residues long. V was clipped by 7 bases and J by 6 bases; unmatched bases: 11. Germline V gene data show CDR1 as LNHDA and CDR2 as SQIVND (reference sequence). The chain's CDR3 is CASTPRQGLGNEQFF. The CDR3 nucleotides are TGTGCCAGTACCCCGAGACAGGGGTTGGGCAATGAGCAGTTCTTC.